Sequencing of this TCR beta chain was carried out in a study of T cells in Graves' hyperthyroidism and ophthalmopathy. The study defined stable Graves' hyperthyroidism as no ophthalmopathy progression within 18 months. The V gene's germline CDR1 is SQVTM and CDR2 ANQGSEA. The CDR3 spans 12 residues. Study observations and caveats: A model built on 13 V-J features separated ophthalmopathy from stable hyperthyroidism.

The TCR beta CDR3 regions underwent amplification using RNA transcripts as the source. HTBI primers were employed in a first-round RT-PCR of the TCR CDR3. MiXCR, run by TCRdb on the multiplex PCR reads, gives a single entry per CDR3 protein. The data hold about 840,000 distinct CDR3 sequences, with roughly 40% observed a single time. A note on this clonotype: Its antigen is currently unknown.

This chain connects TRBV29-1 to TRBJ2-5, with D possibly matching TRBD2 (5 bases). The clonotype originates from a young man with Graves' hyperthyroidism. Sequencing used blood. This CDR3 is CSISGGKETQYF. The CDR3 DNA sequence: TGCAGTATAAGTGGAGGCAAGGAGACCCAGTACTTC.